This T cell receptor beta chain emerged from a study of graft-versus-host responses after intestinal transplantation. Points from the study as a whole: Detection of GvH clones occurred in recipient marrow, and some had their first appearance in ileum or blood.

The germline V gene has CDR1 SGHTS and CDR2 YDEGEE. The trim removed 4 bases at V and 4 bases at J, leaving 5 bases unmatched. This CDR3 is 13 amino acids long. TCRdb's copy holds only in-frame clones and misses some; the assay was immunoSEQ multiplex PCR. Of 20,000 to 25,000 clones in the sample, about 45% were seen once. CFSE-labeled responder cells (around 200,000) were plated with around 200,000 irradiated, violet-dye-labeled stimulator cells. Sorted after the reaction were proliferating CFSE-low CD3+CD4+ and CD3+CD8+ responders. The sequencing here drew on alloreactive CD8+ T cells from a mixed lymphocyte reaction culture, taken before transplantation. Subset meaning: CFSE-low proliferating T cells sorted from approximately 6-day pre-transplant mixed lymphocyte reaction (GvH or HvG direction). The TCR comes from a human patient who was an organ donor for intestinal transplantation. The chain is built from TRBV5-8 and TRBJ2-7, with TRBD1 matching over 7 bases. The CDR3 region is CASSQGGRYEQYF. The CDR3 DNA reads as TGTGCCAGCAGCCAAGGGGGCCGGTACGAGCAGTACTTC.